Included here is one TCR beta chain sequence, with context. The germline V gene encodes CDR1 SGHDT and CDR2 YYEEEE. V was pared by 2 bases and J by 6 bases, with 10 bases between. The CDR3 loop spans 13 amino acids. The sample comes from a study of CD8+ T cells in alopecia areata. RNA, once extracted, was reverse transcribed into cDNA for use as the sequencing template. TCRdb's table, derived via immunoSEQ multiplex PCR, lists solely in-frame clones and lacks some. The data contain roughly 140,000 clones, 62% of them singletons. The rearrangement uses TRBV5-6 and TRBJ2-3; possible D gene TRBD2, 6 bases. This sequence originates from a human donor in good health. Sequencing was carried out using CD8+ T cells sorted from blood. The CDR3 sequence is CASSFSGVDTQYF. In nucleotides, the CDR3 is TGTGCCAGCAGCTTTAGCGGAGTCGATACGCAGTATTTT.